This T cell receptor beta chain emerged from a study of cytomegalovirus exposure and HLA in healthy donors. This table comes from immunoSEQ multiplex PCR, and its TCRdb copy is limited to in-frame clones, with some not included. This sample yields roughly 70,000 clones, of which roughly 95% are seen a single time; around 3% belongs to the top ten. CDR1 and CDR2 (germline): MNHEY, SMNVEV (reference sequence). Trimming left V 6 bases short and J 6 bases short, with 12 bases between. The CDR3 covers 12 residues. A remark on this clone: Its target is not known.

Study-wide points: Most TCRs appeared rarely, but some public TCRs recurred in many donors. A classifier reportedly called cytomegalovirus status with high sensitivity and specificity. The authors listed 150 to 200 TCR beta chains as cytomegalovirus-associated.

The J gene is TRBJ2-7, the V gene TRBV27; D possibly corresponds to TRBD2 (6 bases). Input material: PBMCs. The TCR originated in a man aged 18 to 29 in good health and CMV-seronegative. CDR3 loop: CASSVVGGEQYF. In nucleotides, the CDR3 is TGTGCCAGCAGCGTAGTGGGGGGCGAGCAGTACTTC.